These 8 T cell receptor beta chains share one sample of origin, sequenced in a study of blood T cell repertoires in COVID-19. TCRdb's copy holds only in-frame clones and misses some; the assay was immunoSEQ multiplex PCR. Of 150,000 or so clones in the sample, about nine tenths are singletons; the top ten hold roughly 2%. The sample consisted of peripheral blood. Every receptor here comes from a man aged 18-30 years with acute or convalescent COVID-19.

The J gene is TRBJ2-4, the V gene TRBV13, with TRBD1 matching 7 bases. Trimming cost V 1 base and J 0 bases; bases outside gene matches: 9. CDR3 size: 18 residues. Germline-derived CDR1 and CDR2 are PRHDT and FYEKMQ (reference sequence). The CDR3 DNA reads TGTGCCAGCAGCTTAGTTTATGAGGGGGCACTAGCCAAAAACATTCAGTACTTC. Translation gives CASSLVYEGALAKNIQYF.

This chain connects TRBV19 to TRBJ1-6; D perhaps matches TRBD1 (5 bases). The ends were cut back, 5 bases at V and 4 bases at J, with 18 bases in the middle. The CDR3 has 17 amino acids. Germline CDR1 reads LNHDA; CDR2 reads SQIVND (reference sequence). The CDR3 DNA reads as TGTGCCAGTAGTGTCACAGGCACCCGTCCTTATAATTCACCCCTCCACTTT. Translating gives CASSVTGTRPYNSPLHF.

This chain links TRBV18 with TRBJ2-1; TRBD2 matches at 7 bases. Unmatched junction bases numbered 9, after V lost 3 bases and J lost 4 bases. The germline V gene encodes CDR1 KGHSH and CDR2 LQKENI. The CDR3 loop spans 16 amino acids. CDR3 coding DNA: TGTGCCAGCTCACCGGCCCTAGCAGCGGGGTACAATGAGCAGTTCTTC. This gives the protein CASSPALAAGYNEQFF.

This chain connects TRBV2 to TRBJ1-2; D is ambiguous. The CDR3 consists of 12 residues. CDR1 is SNHLY, CDR2 FYNNEI, per germline. V was shortened by 3 bases and J by 4 bases, with 6 bases between the two germline ends. The CDR3 spells CASSEAGYGYTF. The CDR3 DNA reads TGTGCCAGCAGTGAGGCAGGCTATGGCTACACCTTC.

CDR3: CASTLAGPTEAFF. As DNA, the CDR3 is TGTGCCAGCACCCTCGCGGGGCCCACTGAAGCTTTCTTT. The chain carries TRBV12-3 or TRBV12-4 and TRBJ1-1; D perhaps matches TRBD1 (5 bases). The CDR3 length is 13 residues. Trimming pared 7 bases from V and 4 bases from J, leaving 13 bases between.

V usage is TRBV27 and J usage is TRBJ2-1, with 8 positions matching TRBD1. J lost 7 bases, V lost 1 base, and 9 bases had no gene match. The CDR3 covers 16 residues. The germline V gene has CDR1 MNHEY and CDR2 SMNVEV (reference sequence). This chain's CDR3 is CASSLFGTGGVNEQFF. The CDR3 DNA sequence: TGTGCCAGCAGTTTATTCGGGACAGGAGGTGTTAATGAGCAGTTCTTC.

This chain connects TRBV2 to TRBJ1-1, with D hard to call. Germline loops: CDR1 SNHLY, CDR2 FYNNEI. The CDR3 covers 13 residues. V lost 8 bases to trimming and J lost 2 bases, with 12 bases between them. The DNA of the CDR3 is TGTGCCAGCGTTCGGGAGGTAAACACTGAAGCTTTCTTT. This translates into CASVREVNTEAFF. Drawing the rest from reference TRBV2 and TRBJ1-1, the complete variable domain is EPEVTQTPSHQVTQMGQEVILRCVPISNHLYFYWYRQILGQKVEFLVSFYNNEISEKSEIFDDQFSVERPDGSNFTLKIRSTKLEDSAMYFCASVREVNTEAFFGQGTRLTVV.

The V and J genes are TRBV19 and TRBJ1-2, with 10 bases matching TRBD1. V gave up 3 bases and J gave up 4 bases; unmatched junction bases: 11. The CDR3 sequence is 17 residues long. Germline CDR1 reads LNHDA; CDR2 reads SQIVND (reference sequence). CDR3 in DNA: TGTGCCAGTAGTATGGTCAGGACAGGGGGGTTCGTCTATGGCTACACCTTC. It specifies CASSMVRTGGFVYGYTF.